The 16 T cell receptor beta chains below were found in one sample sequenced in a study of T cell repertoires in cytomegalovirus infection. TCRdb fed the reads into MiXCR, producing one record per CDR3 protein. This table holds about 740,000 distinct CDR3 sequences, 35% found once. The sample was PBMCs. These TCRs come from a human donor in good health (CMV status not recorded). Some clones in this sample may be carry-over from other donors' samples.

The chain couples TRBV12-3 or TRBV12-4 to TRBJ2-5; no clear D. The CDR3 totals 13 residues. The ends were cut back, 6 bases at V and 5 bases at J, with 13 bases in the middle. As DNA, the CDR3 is TGTGCCAGCAGCCTCGTGGGTATCGAGACCCAGTACTTC. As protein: CASSLVGIETQYF.

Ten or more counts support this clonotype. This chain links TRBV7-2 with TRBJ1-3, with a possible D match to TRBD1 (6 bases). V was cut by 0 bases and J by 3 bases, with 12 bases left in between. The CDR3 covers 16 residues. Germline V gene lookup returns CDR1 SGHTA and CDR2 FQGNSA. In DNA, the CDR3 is TGTGCCAGCAGCTTAGCAGGACAGCGGGATGGAAACACCATATATTTT. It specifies CASSLAGQRDGNTIYF.

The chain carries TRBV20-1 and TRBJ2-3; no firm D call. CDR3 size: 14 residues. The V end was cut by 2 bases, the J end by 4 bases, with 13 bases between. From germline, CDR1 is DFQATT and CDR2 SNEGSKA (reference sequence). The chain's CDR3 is CSARMGSRADTQYF. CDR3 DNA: TGCAGTGCTAGAATGGGTTCTAGGGCAGATACGCAGTATTTT.

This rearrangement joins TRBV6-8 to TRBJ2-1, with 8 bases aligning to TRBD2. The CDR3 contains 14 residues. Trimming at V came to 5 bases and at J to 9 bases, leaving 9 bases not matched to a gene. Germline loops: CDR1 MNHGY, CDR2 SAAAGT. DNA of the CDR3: TGTGCCAGCAGTCCGGGACTAGGGAAGGGTGAGCAGTTCTTC. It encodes CASSPGLGKGEQFF.

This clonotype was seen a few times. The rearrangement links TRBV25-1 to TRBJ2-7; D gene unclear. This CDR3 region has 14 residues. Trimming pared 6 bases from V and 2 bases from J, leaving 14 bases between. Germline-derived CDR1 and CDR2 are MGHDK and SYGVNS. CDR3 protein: CASRPPDRTYEQYF. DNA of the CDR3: TGTGCCAGCAGGCCCCCAGACCGAACCTACGAGCAGTACTTC.

The CDR3, as DNA: TGTGCCAGCAGTCCCGTACCTCGGACAGGGAGGAATCAGCCCCAGCATTTT. This gives the protein CASSPVPRTGRNQPQHF. This sequence joins TRBV28 and TRBJ1-5, with 8 bases identical to TRBD1. Looked up from germline, CDR1 is MDHEN and CDR2 is SYDVKM. The V segment lost 5 bases and the J segment 4 bases; nucleotides outside the gene matches: 13. This CDR3 comprises 17 residues.

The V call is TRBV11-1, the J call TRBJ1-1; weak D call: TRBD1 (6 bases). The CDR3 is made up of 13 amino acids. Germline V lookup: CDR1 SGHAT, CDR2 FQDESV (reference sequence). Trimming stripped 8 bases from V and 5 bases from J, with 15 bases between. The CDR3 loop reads CASAKGRGTEAFF. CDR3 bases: TGTGCCAGCGCCAAAGGCAGGGGAACTGAAGCTTTCTTT.

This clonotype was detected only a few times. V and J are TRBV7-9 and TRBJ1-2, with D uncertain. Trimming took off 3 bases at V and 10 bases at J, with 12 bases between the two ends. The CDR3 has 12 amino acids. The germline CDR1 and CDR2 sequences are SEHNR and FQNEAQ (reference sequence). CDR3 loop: CASSFENGDYTF. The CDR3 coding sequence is TGTGCCAGCAGCTTCGAAAACGGGGACTACACCTTC.

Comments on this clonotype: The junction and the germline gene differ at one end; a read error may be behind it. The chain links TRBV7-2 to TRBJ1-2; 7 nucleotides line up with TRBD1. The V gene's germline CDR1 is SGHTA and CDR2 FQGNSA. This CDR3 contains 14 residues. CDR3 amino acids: CASSRETGIIGYSF. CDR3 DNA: TGTGCCAGCAGCCGGGAGACAGGGATAATCGGCTACAGCTTC.

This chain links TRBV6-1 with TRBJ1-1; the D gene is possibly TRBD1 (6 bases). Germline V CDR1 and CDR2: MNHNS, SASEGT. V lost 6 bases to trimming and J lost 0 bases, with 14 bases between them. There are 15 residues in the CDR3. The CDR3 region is CASRRFDRMNTEAFF. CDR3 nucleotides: TGTGCCAGCAGGAGATTCGACAGGATGAACACTGAAGCTTTCTTT.

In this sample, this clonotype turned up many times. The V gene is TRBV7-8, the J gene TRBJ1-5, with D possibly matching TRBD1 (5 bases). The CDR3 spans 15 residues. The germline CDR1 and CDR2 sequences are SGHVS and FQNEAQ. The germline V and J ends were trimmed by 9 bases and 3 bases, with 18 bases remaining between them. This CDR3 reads CASSPAGVPNQPQHF. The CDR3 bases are TGTGCCAGTAGCCCGGCGGGGGTGCCCAATCAGCCCCAGCATTTT.

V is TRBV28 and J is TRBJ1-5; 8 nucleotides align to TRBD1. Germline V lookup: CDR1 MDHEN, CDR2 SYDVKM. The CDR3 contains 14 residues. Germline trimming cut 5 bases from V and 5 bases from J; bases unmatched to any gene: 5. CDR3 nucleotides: TGTGCCAGCAGTCTTAGCAGGGGGCATCAGCCCCAGCATTTT. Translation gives CASSLSRGHQPQHF.

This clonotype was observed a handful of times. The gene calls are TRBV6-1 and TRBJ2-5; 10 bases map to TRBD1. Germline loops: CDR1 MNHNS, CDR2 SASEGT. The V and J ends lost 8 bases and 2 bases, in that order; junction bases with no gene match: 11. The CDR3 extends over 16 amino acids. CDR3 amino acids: CASRRPGQGRQETQYF. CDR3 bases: TGTGCCAGCCGCCGACCGGGACAGGGGCGACAAGAGACCCAGTACTTC.

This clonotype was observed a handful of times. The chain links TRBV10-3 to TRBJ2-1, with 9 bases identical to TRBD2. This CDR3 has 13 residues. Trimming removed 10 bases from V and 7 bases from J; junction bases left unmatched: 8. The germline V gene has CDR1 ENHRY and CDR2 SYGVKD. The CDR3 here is CATLAGESNEQFF. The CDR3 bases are TGTGCCACCTTAGCGGGAGAAAGTAATGAGCAGTTCTTC.

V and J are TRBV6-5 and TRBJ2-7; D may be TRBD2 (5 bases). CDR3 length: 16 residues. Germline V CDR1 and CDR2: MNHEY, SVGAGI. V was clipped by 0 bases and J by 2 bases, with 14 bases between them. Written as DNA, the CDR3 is TGTGCCAGCAGTTACTCGTCCAGCCGGGGTACCTACGAGCAGTACTTC. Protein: CASSYSSSRGTYEQYF.

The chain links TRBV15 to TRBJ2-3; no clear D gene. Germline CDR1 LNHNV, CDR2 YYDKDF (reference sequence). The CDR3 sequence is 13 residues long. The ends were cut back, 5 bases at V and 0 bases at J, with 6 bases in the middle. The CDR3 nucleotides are TGTGCCACCAGCCGTGGTAGCACAGATACGCAGTATTTT. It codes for CATSRGSTDTQYF.